The 7 T cell receptor beta chains in this list originate from one sample, sequenced in a study of shared clonotypes between healthy human individuals. The data were produced by immunoSEQ multiplex PCR, yet TCRdb's version contains in-frame clones alone and is incomplete. Altogether 2 million to 2.5 million clones are present, about 94% being singletons, with the ten largest covering around 0.13%. Sequenced: naive CD4+ T cells sorted from blood. This sample's subset: CD45RA+ positively selected. These TCRs come from a man aged 18-30 years in good health.

This chain joins TRBV5-1 and TRBJ2-3; TRBD2 agrees at 10 bases. Germline V gene lookup returns CDR1 SGHRS and CDR2 YFSETQ. The V and J ends lost 4 bases and 1 base, in that order; junction bases with no gene match: 6. This CDR3 has 16 residues. CDR3 loop: CASSGRGLAGTDTQYF. Here the CDR3 DNA reads TGCGCCAGCAGCGGTCGCGGACTAGCGGGCACAGATACGCAGTATTTT.

The J gene is TRBJ1-5, the V gene TRBV7-9, with no clear D. V shed 1 base and J shed 2 bases, with 12 bases lying between them. Germline V gene sequence: CDR1 SEHNR, CDR2 FQNEAQ (reference sequence). The CDR3 loop spans 16 amino acids. CDR3 in DNA: TGTGCCAGCAGCTTAGGTCCGCCTGGGGGCAATCAGCCCCAGCATTTT. It is translated as CASSLGPPGGNQPQHF.

This sequence joins TRBV6-5 and TRBJ1-6, with D possibly being TRBD1 (5 bases). The CDR3 spans 15 residues. Germline CDR1 and CDR2: MNHEY and SVGAGI. V lost 6 bases to trimming and J lost 7 bases, with 16 bases between them. CDR3 in DNA: TGTGCCAGCAGGCCGCCGACAGTTAACAATTCACCCCTCCACTTT. This sequence encodes CASRPPTVNNSPLHF.

This clone was detected only once. At the DNA level, this CDR3 is encoded by other sequences in the same sample as well. The chain uses TRBV30 and TRBJ2-3; D is undetermined. Trimming took 0 bases from V and 6 from J, leaving 7 bases between them. Germline CDR1 is GTSNPN and CDR2 is SVGIG (reference sequence). This CDR3 spans 12 amino acids. Written as DNA, the CDR3 is TGTGCCTGGAGTGTATCCGGGGATACGCAGTATTTT. As protein: CAWSVSGDTQYF.

The genes are TRBV10-3 and TRBJ2-1, with TRBD2 identical over 7 bases. CDR3 length: 15 amino acids. The trim removed 3 bases at V and 7 bases at J, leaving 9 bases unmatched. Per the germline V gene, CDR1 is ENHRY and CDR2 is SYGVKD. The DNA for the CDR3 is TGTGCCATCAGTGAACCTTGGGAGGGCAGGAATGAGCAGTTCTTC. This translates into CAISEPWEGRNEQFF.

The chain combines TRBV7-3 with TRBJ2-2; 9 bases agree with TRBD2. The V gene end was trimmed by 0 bases and the J gene end by 5 bases; junction bases not matched to a gene: 4. Germline assignment: CDR1 SGHTA and CDR2 FQGTGA. The CDR3 consists of 16 residues. CDR3 region: CASSLTLAGATGELFF. DNA of the CDR3: TGTGCCAGCAGCTTAACGTTAGCGGGGGCGACCGGGGAGCTGTTTTTT.

The rearrangement uses TRBV25-1 and TRBJ1-2; TRBD1 matches 7 bases. V lost 1 base and J lost 1; bases outside the gene matches: 6. CDR1 MGHDK and CDR2 SYGVNS come from the germline V gene. The length of the CDR3 is 16 residues. The CDR3 DNA sequence: TGTGCCAGCAGTGAATCTAAGGGACAGCATAACTATGGCTACACCTTC. It translates to CASSESKGQHNYGYTF.